This is a list of T cell receptor beta chains from one sample in a study of control samples from healthy donors and cancer patients. The repertoire was sequenced with immunoSEQ multiplex PCR; TCRdb's copy has only in-frame clones and lacks some. Among tens of thousands of clones listed, 95% were seen once. The sample comprised blood. These receptors were obtained from a man aged 25 to 45 in good health. The CDR3 runs from the conserved cysteine through the conserved F or W. D genes are given only for firm matches. Only some rows state a clone size, as once, few, many or a class for expanded clones.

V gene: TRBV5-4; CDR3 length: 16; J gene: TRBJ2-3; clone size: NA; D gene: TRBD2; CDR3 DNA: TGTGCCAGCCACTCCAGGGCGGGAGGGCCGGTAGATACGCAGTATTTT; CDR3 protein: CASHSRAGGPVDTQYF
V gene: TRBV19; CDR3 length: 15; J gene: TRBJ2-7; clone size: NA; D gene: NA; CDR3 DNA: TGTGCCAGTAGTATAGTAGGGCACTGGGGATACGAGCAGTACTTC; CDR3 protein: CASSIVGHWGYEQYF
V gene: TRBV5-1; CDR3 length: 15; J gene: TRBJ2-2; clone size: NA; D gene: NA; CDR3 DNA: TGCGCCAGCAGCTTAAACACTCGGCAGGCCGGGGAGCTGTTTTTT; CDR3 protein: CASSLNTRQAGELFF
V gene: TRBV24-1; CDR3 length: 14; J gene: TRBJ2-1; clone size: NA; D gene: NA; CDR3 DNA: TGTGCCACCAGTGATTCTGGGCGGCACAATGAGCAGTTCTTC; CDR3 protein: CATSDSGRHNEQFF
V gene: TRBV7-9; CDR3 length: 16; J gene: TRBJ2-7; clone size: NA; D gene: TRBD1; CDR3 DNA: TGTGCCAGCAGCTCTCTTTGGACAGGGCTCTCCTACGAGCAGTACTTC; CDR3 protein: CASSSLWTGLSYEQYF
V gene: TRBV5-4; CDR3 length: 13; J gene: TRBJ1-1; clone size: NA; D gene: NA; CDR3 DNA: TGTGCCAGCAGCTTGGACACCAACACTGAAGCTTTCTTT; CDR3 protein: CASSLDTNTEAFF
V gene: TRBV5-1; CDR3 length: 17; J gene: TRBJ2-1; clone size: NA; D gene: TRBD2; CDR3 DNA: TGCGCCAGCAGCTTGCTGATAGCGGGGAGCTCCTACAATGAGCAGTTCTTC; CDR3 protein: CASSLLIAGSSYNEQFF
V gene: TRBV28; CDR3 length: 13; J gene: TRBJ2-7; clone size: NA; D gene: TRBD2; CDR3 DNA: TGTGCCAGCACCCTAGCGGGAACTTTCGAGCAGTACTTC; CDR3 protein: CASTLAGTFEQYF
V gene: TRBV28; CDR3 length: 14; J gene: TRBJ1-2; clone size: NA; D gene: NA; CDR3 DNA: TGTGCCAGCAGTTTAATGAAGGGGGGCGGTGGCTACACCTTC; CDR3 protein: CASSLMKGGGGYTF
V gene: TRBV29-1; CDR3 length: 13; J gene: TRBJ1-1; clone size: once; D gene: NA; CDR3 DNA: TGCAGCGTTGCTTTGGTCCTGCGCACTGAAGCTTTCTTT; CDR3 protein: CSVALVLRTEAFF
V gene: TRBV18; CDR3 length: 15; J gene: TRBJ1-6; clone size: once; D gene: NA; CDR3 DNA: TGTGCCAGCTCAGCTACAGGGAGGGATAATTCACCCCTCCACTTT; CDR3 protein: CASSATGRDNSPLHF
V gene: TRBV29-1; CDR3 length: 13; J gene: TRBJ2-5; clone size: NA; D gene: TRBD2; CDR3 DNA: TGCAGCGTTGAAGTGGGGGGAGGGGAGACCCAGTACTTC; CDR3 protein: CSVEVGGGETQYF
V gene: TRBV4-1; CDR3 length: 16; J gene: TRBJ2-3; clone size: NA; D gene: NA; CDR3 DNA: TGCGCCAGCGCCCTACGGGACACCCCAACCACAGATACGCAGTATTTT; CDR3 protein: CASALRDTPTTDTQYF
V gene: TRBV5-6; CDR3 length: 15; J gene: TRBJ1-5; clone size: NA; D gene: NA; CDR3 DNA: TGTGCCAGCAGCTGGGGGAGTATGCGGAATCAGCCCCAGCATTTT; CDR3 protein: CASSWGSMRNQPQHF
V gene: TRBV2; CDR3 length: 14; J gene: TRBJ1-2; clone size: few; D gene: NA; CDR3 DNA: TGTGCCAGCAAACCGACAGCCGCTAACTATGGCTACACCTTC; CDR3 protein: CASKPTAANYGYTF
V gene: TRBV3-1/TRBV3-2; CDR3 length: 12; J gene: TRBJ1-1; clone size: NA; D gene: NA; CDR3 DNA: TGTGCCAGCAGCCTCAGGGGCACTGAAGCTTTCTTT; CDR3 protein: CASSLRGTEAFF
V gene: TRBV7-2; CDR3 length: 14; J gene: TRBJ1-5; clone size: NA; D gene: NA; CDR3 DNA: TGTGCCAGCAGCTCACAGGGTGGCAATCAGCCCCAGCATTTT; CDR3 protein: CASSSQGGNQPQHF
V gene: TRBV30; CDR3 length: 15; J gene: TRBJ1-6; clone size: once; D gene: NA; CDR3 DNA: TGTGCCTGGAGTGTACTGGGAGTGAGGAATTCACCCCTCCACTTT; CDR3 protein: CAWSVLGVRNSPLHF
V gene: TRBV29-1; CDR3 length: 14; J gene: TRBJ2-1; clone size: NA; D gene: NA; CDR3 DNA: TGCAGCGTTGAAACAGGGATCCCCTACAATGAGCAGTTCTTC; CDR3 protein: CSVETGIPYNEQFF
V gene: TRBV30; CDR3 length: 14; J gene: TRBJ1-6; clone size: NA; D gene: TRBD1; CDR3 DNA: TGTGCCTGGGGACAGGGGGCGGTCGGTTCACCCCTCCACTTT; CDR3 protein: CAWGQGAVGSPLHF
V gene: TRBV6-5; CDR3 length: 15; J gene: TRBJ1-1; clone size: NA; D gene: NA; CDR3 DNA: TGTGCCAGCAGTTACAACCGGGACCAGAACACTGAAGCTTTCTTT; CDR3 protein: CASSYNRDQNTEAFF
V gene: TRBV6-6; CDR3 length: 16; J gene: TRBJ1-5; clone size: NA; D gene: NA; CDR3 DNA: TGTGCCAGCAGTTACTGGGCCACGGACAGCAATCAGCCCCAGCATTTT; CDR3 protein: CASSYWATDSNQPQHF
V gene: TRBV7-3; CDR3 length: 12; J gene: TRBJ2-1; clone size: NA; D gene: NA; CDR3 DNA: TGTGCCAGCAGCTCCTCTGGGGATGAGCAGTTCTTC; CDR3 protein: CASSSSGDEQFF
V gene: TRBV28; CDR3 length: 14; J gene: TRBJ1-2; clone size: NA; D gene: NA; CDR3 DNA: TGTGCCAGCAGTTTATACCAGGGAAGCTATGGCTACACCTTC; CDR3 protein: CASSLYQGSYGYTF
V gene: TRBV2; CDR3 length: 16; J gene: TRBJ2-1; clone size: NA; D gene: TRBD1; CDR3 DNA: TGTGCCAGCAGTCCGGGACAGGGGAGCTCCTACAATGAGCAGTTCTTC; CDR3 protein: CASSPGQGSSYNEQFF
V gene: TRBV5-1; CDR3 length: 14; J gene: TRBJ2-7; clone size: NA; D gene: NA; CDR3 DNA: TGCGCCAGCCGTACTAGCCCTAGCCCCTACGAGCAGTACTTC; CDR3 protein: CASRTSPSPYEQYF
V gene: TRBV5-1; CDR3 length: 16; J gene: TRBJ2-1; clone size: NA; D gene: NA; CDR3 DNA: TGCGCCAGCAGCTTGGTGTCGGGTAGCGGCAACAATGAGCAGTTCTTC; CDR3 protein: CASSLVSGSGNNEQFF
V gene: TRBV27; CDR3 length: 13; J gene: TRBJ2-7; clone size: NA; D gene: NA; CDR3 DNA: TGTGCCAGCAGTTTGGGTCAGTTCGACGAGCAGTACTTC; CDR3 protein: CASSLGQFDEQYF
V gene: TRBV12-3/TRBV12-4; CDR3 length: 13; J gene: TRBJ1-5; clone size: NA; D gene: NA; CDR3 DNA: TGTGCCAGCAGTCTAGGGACGGGGCAGCCCCAGCATTTT; CDR3 protein: CASSLGTGQPQHF
V gene: TRBV5-6; CDR3 length: 14; J gene: TRBJ1-1; clone size: NA; D gene: NA; CDR3 DNA: TGTGCCAGCAGCTTGGCCGGAATGAACACTGAAGCTTTCTTT; CDR3 protein: CASSLAGMNTEAFF
V gene: TRBV28; CDR3 length: 12; J gene: TRBJ1-5; clone size: NA; D gene: NA; CDR3 DNA: TGTGCCAGCAGTTTACCCGTGAAGCCCCAGCATTTT; CDR3 protein: CASSLPVKPQHF
V gene: TRBV4-1; CDR3 length: 14; J gene: TRBJ2-7; clone size: NA; D gene: NA; CDR3 DNA: TGCGCCAGCAGCCAAGATGCAGGGGCCTACGAGCAGTACTTC; CDR3 protein: CASSQDAGAYEQYF
V gene: TRBV30; CDR3 length: 13; J gene: TRBJ2-2; clone size: NA; D gene: NA; CDR3 DNA: TGTGCCTGGAGAAGGGGCTGGGCCGGGGAGCTGTTTTTT; CDR3 protein: CAWRRGWAGELFF
V gene: TRBV5-1; CDR3 length: 14; J gene: TRBJ1-1; clone size: NA; D gene: NA; CDR3 DNA: TGCGCCAGCAGCTTGGGTAGGGGGGACACTGAAGCTTTCTTT; CDR3 protein: CASSLGRGDTEAFF
V gene: TRBV30; CDR3 length: 14; J gene: TRBJ2-3; clone size: once; D gene: NA; CDR3 DNA: TGTGCCTGGAGTTTGTGGACTAGCACAGATACGCAGTATTTT; CDR3 protein: CAWSLWTSTDTQYF
V gene: TRBV13; CDR3 length: 15; J gene: TRBJ2-5; clone size: NA; D gene: NA; CDR3 DNA: TGTGCCAGCAGCTTACTGGGGGCTTACCAAGAGACCCAGTACTTC; CDR3 protein: CASSLLGAYQETQYF
V gene: TRBV27; CDR3 length: 17; J gene: TRBJ2-7; clone size: once; D gene: TRBD1; CDR3 DNA: TGTGCCAGCAGTTTTAGACGGGACAGGGTTTTAGCTTACGAGCAGTACTTC; CDR3 protein: CASSFRRDRVLAYEQYF
V gene: TRBV12-5; CDR3 length: 16; J gene: TRBJ1-4; clone size: NA; D gene: NA; CDR3 DNA: TGTGCTAGTGGTTTGAAGGGTGGGATGCACGATGAAAAACTGTTTTTT; CDR3 protein: CASGLKGGMHDEKLFF
V gene: TRBV27; CDR3 length: 16; J gene: TRBJ1-1; clone size: NA; D gene: NA; CDR3 DNA: TGTGCCAGCAATCACGGGACCGATACCGTGAACACTGAAGCTTTCTTT; CDR3 protein: CASNHGTDTVNTEAFF
V gene: TRBV4-1; CDR3 length: 14; J gene: TRBJ1-1; clone size: NA; D gene: TRBD1; CDR3 DNA: TGCGCCAGCAGCCACGGACAGGGGTTCACTGAAGCTTTCTTT; CDR3 protein: CASSHGQGFTEAFF
V gene: TRBV24-1; CDR3 length: 10; J gene: TRBJ1-4; clone size: once; D gene: TRBD1; CDR3 DNA: TGTGCCCAATCCGGGGCAGGGGGGTTTTTT; CDR3 protein: CAQSGAGGFF
V gene: TRBV29-1; CDR3 length: 14; J gene: TRBJ2-1; clone size: NA; D gene: NA; CDR3 DNA: TGCAGCCTTAGGGAGCGCCTTTCCTACAATGAGCAGTTCTTC; CDR3 protein: CSLRERLSYNEQFF
V gene: TRBV7-9; CDR3 length: 12; J gene: TRBJ2-1; clone size: NA; D gene: NA; CDR3 DNA: TGTGCCAGCAGCTTAGTCGCAGCCGAGCAGTTCTTC; CDR3 protein: CASSLVAAEQFF
V gene: TRBV5-1; CDR3 length: 14; J gene: TRBJ2-3; clone size: NA; D gene: NA; CDR3 DNA: TGCGCCAGCAGCTTGGATGGACAATCCTATCCGCAGTATTTT; CDR3 protein: CASSLDGQSYPQYF
V gene: TRBV29-1; CDR3 length: 13; J gene: TRBJ1-2; clone size: NA; D gene: TRBD1; CDR3 DNA: TGCAGCGACAACGACAGGGTGGACTATGGCTACACCTTC; CDR3 protein: CSDNDRVDYGYTF
V gene: TRBV24-1; CDR3 length: 14; J gene: TRBJ2-5; clone size: NA; D gene: TRBD1; CDR3 DNA: TGTGCCACCAGTGATTGGGACAGACAAGAGACCCAGTACTTC; CDR3 protein: CATSDWDRQETQYF
V gene: TRBV7-9; CDR3 length: 14; J gene: TRBJ1-2; clone size: once; D gene: NA; CDR3 DNA: TGTGCCAGCAGCTTAGGGGCCAGGGAAGATGGCTACACCTTC; CDR3 protein: CASSLGAREDGYTF
V gene: TRBV14; CDR3 length: 16; J gene: TRBJ2-1; clone size: NA; D gene: TRBD2; CDR3 DNA: TGTGCCAGCAGCCAAGTCAAGCTAGCGGGAGGTGCTGAGCAGTTCTTC; CDR3 protein: CASSQVKLAGGAEQFF
V gene: TRBV2; CDR3 length: 11; J gene: TRBJ2-5; clone size: NA; D gene: NA; CDR3 DNA: TGCGGGGGCAGAATACAAGAGACCCAGTACTTC; CDR3 protein: CGGRIQETQYF
V gene: TRBV27; CDR3 length: 14; J gene: TRBJ1-1; clone size: NA; D gene: NA; CDR3 DNA: TGTGCCAGCAACCTAGTACCGGCAAACACTGAAGCTTTCTTT; CDR3 protein: CASNLVPANTEAFF
V gene: TRBV5-6; CDR3 length: 16; J gene: TRBJ1-2; clone size: NA; D gene: NA; CDR3 DNA: TGTGCCAGCAGCTCCTTTTACCAGGGTTCCCCCTATGGCTACACCTTC; CDR3 protein: CASSSFYQGSPYGYTF
V gene: TRBV19; CDR3 length: 15; J gene: TRBJ1-4; clone size: NA; D gene: NA; CDR3 DNA: TGTGCCAGTAGTATATGGGGACCTGAAGACGAAAAACTGTTTTTT; CDR3 protein: CASSIWGPEDEKLFF
V gene: TRBV6-2/TRBV6-3; CDR3 length: 12; J gene: TRBJ2-1; clone size: NA; D gene: NA; CDR3 DNA: TGTGCCAGCAGTACCTCTATCAATGAGCAGTTCTTC; CDR3 protein: CASSTSINEQFF
V gene: TRBV7-8; CDR3 length: 18; J gene: TRBJ2-1; clone size: NA; D gene: NA; CDR3 DNA: TGTGCCAGCAGCTTACCCCCGACGGGGATGGGGATCGGCAATGAGCAGTTCTTC; CDR3 protein: CASSLPPTGMGIGNEQFF
V gene: TRBV6-5; CDR3 length: 14; J gene: TRBJ2-3; clone size: NA; D gene: TRBD1; CDR3 DNA: TGTGCCAGCATTCGGACAGGGGGCACAGATACGCAGTATTTT; CDR3 protein: CASIRTGGTDTQYF